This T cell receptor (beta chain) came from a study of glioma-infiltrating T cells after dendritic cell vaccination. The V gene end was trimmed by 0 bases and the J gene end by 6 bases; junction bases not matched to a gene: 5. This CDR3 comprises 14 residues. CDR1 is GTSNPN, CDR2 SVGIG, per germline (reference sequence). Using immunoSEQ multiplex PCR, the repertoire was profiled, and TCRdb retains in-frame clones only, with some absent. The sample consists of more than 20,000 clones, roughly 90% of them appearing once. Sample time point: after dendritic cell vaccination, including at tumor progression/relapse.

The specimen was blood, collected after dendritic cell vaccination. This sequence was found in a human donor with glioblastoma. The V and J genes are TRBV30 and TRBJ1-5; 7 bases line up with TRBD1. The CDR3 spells CAWSVKTGFQPQHF. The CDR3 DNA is TGTGCCTGGAGTGTTAAGACAGGGTTTCAGCCCCAGCATTTT. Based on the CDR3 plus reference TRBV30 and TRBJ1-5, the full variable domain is SQTIHQWPATLVQPVGSPLSLECTVEGTSNPNLYWYRQAAGRGLQLLFYSVGIGQISSEVPQNLSASRPQDRQFILSSKKLLLSDSGFYLCAWSVKTGFQPQHFGDGTRLSIL.